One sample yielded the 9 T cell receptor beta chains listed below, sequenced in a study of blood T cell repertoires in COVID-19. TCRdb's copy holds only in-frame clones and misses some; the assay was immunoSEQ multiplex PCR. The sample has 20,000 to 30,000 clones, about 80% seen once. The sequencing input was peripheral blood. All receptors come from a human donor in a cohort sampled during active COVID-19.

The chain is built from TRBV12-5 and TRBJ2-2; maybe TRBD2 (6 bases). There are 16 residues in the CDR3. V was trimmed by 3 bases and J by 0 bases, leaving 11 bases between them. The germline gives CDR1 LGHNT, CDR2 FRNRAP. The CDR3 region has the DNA TGTGCTAGTGGTTTCTCCACTAGCCCGAACACCGGGGAGCTGTTTTTT. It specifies CASGFSTSPNTGELFF.

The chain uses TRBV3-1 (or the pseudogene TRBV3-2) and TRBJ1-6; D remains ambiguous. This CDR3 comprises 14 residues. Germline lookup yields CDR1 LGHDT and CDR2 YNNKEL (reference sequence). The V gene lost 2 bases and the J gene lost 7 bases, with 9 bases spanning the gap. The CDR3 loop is CASSQRHENSPLHF. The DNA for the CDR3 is TGTGCCAGCAGCCAAAGACACGAGAATTCACCCCTCCACTTT.

This CDR3 is CATSDLWGQGLIWHQPQHF. CDR3 nucleotide sequence: TGTGCCACCAGTGATTTGTGGGGACAGGGTCTAATTTGGCATCAGCCCCAGCATTTT. This chain links TRBV24-1 with TRBJ1-5; 9 bases fit TRBD1. CDR1 KGHDR and CDR2 SFDVKD come from the germline V gene. J lost 5 bases, V lost 0 bases, and 13 bases had no gene match. The CDR3 has 19 residues.

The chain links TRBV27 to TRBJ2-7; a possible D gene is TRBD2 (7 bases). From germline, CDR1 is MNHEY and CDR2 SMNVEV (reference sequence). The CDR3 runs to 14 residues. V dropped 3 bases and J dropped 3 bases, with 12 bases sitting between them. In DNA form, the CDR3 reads TGTGCCAGCAGTTTCCAGCGGGGACACTACGAGCAGTACTTC. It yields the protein CASSFQRGHYEQYF.

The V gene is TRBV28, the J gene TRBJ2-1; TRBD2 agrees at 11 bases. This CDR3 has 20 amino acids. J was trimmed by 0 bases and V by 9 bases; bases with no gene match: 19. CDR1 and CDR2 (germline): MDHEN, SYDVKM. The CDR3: CASLSNPGLAEKSSYNEQFF. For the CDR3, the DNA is TGTGCCAGTTTATCCAACCCGGGACTAGCGGAAAAGAGCTCCTACAATGAGCAGTTCTTC.

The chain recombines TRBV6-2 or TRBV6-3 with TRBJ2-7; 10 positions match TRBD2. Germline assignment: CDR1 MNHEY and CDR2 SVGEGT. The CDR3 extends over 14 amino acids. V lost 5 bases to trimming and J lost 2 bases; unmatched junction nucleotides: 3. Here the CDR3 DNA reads TGTGCCAGCAGTCGAGGACTAGCGGCCTACGAGCAGTACTTC. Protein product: CASSRGLAAYEQYF.

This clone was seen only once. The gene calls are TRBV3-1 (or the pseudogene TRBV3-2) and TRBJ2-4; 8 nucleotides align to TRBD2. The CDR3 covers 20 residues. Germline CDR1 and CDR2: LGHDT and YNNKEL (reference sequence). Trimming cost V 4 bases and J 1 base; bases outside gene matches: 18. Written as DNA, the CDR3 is TGTGCCAGCAGCCTAATCGGAAGTAACGCGGGGGGCGGGGCCAAAAACATTCAGTACTTC. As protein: CASSLIGSNAGGGAKNIQYF.

CDR3 amino acids: CASSQGGGGGFGNEQFF. The DNA of the CDR3 is TGCGCCAGCAGCCAAGGGGGTGGCGGGGGGTTTGGGAATGAGCAGTTCTTC. The chain uses TRBV4-1 and TRBJ2-1; 8 bases are shared with TRBD2. The ends lost 1 base at V and 7 bases at J; junction bases unmatched: 12. From germline, CDR1 is MGHRA and CDR2 YSYEKL. CDR3 length equals 17 residues.

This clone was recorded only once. The CDR3 bases are TGTGCCAGCAGCCCGACAGGGAGCCGCTTCTATGGCTACACCTTC. Amino acid sequence: CASSPTGSRFYGYTF. The J gene is TRBJ1-2, the V gene TRBV14; 7 nucleotides align to TRBD1. Unmatched junction bases numbered 9, after V lost 4 bases and J lost 4 bases. CDR1 is SGHDN and CDR2 is FVKESK in the germline V gene. The CDR3 totals 15 residues.